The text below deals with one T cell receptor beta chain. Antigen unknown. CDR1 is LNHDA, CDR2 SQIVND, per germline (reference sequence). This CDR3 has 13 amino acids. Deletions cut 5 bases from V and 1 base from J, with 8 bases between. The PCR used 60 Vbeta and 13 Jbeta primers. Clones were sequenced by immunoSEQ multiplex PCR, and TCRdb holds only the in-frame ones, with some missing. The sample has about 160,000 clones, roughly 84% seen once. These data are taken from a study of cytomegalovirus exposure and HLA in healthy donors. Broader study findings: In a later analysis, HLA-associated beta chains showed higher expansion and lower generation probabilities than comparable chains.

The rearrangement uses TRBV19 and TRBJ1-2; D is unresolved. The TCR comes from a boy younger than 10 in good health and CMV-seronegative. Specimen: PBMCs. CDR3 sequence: CASSVTDNYGYTF. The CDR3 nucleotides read TGTGCCAGTAGTGTAACAGATAACTATGGCTACACCTTC. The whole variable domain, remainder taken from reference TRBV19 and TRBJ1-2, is DGGITQSPKYLFRKEGQNVTLSCEQNLNHDAMYWYRQDPGQGLRLIYYSQIVNDFQKGDIAEGYSVSREKKESFPLTVTSAQKNPTAFYLCASSVTDNYGYTFGSGTRLTVV.